This TCR beta chain was sequenced for a study of blood T cell repertoires in COVID-19. Across the whole study: PBMCs, B-cell-depleted T cells, or T cells provided the cDNA or gDNA that made up the material.

Germline lookup yields CDR1 SGDLS and CDR2 YYNGEE. The ends were cut back, 0 bases at V and 3 bases at J, with 18 bases in the middle. The CDR3 consists of 17 residues. Adults between roughly 18 and 95 years of age took part from about 24 US areas. Donors were grouped by their self-reported clinical history. Authors' analysis steps: Amplification from reference gene primers served as the basis for estimated nucleated cell counts. Clones were sequenced by immunoSEQ multiplex PCR, and TCRdb holds only the in-frame ones, with some missing. V, J and clone size derive from that table, while D and trimming were established from the DNA sequence. The table includes 180,000 or so clones, approximately 85% detected once.

The sample was PBMCs or T cells enriched from blood (not recorded which). The rearrangement links TRBV9 to TRBJ1-1; TRBD1 is a possible D gene (5 bases). This TCR derives from a man aged 40-49 years who had recovered from COVID-19. The chain's CDR3 is CASSVAGGERGDTEAFF. In DNA, the CDR3 is TGTGCCAGCAGCGTAGCCGGGGGTGAAAGGGGAGACACTGAAGCTTTCTTT.